The TCR beta chain described here comes from a study of T cells in Graves' hyperthyroidism and ophthalmopathy. Study context: The blood sample was taken at first diagnosis, before treatment began.

Lactation, pregnancy, other autoimmune disease or uncontrolled infection excluded patients. A 10 ml volume of fresh peripheral blood provided the PBMCs. A few counts support this clonotype. Authors of the study amplified TCR beta CDR3 regions from RNA transcripts. The primer set for the first-round RT-PCR of the TCR CDR3 was HTBI. Each CDR3 protein is one row after TCRdb ran MiXCR on the multiplex PCR reads. Of about 530,000 distinct CDR3 sequences listed, roughly 18% are singletons. Germline V CDR1 and CDR2: WNHNN, SYGVQD (reference sequence). Trimming cost V 4 bases and J 4 bases, with 17 bases left between them. The CDR3 totals 16 residues.

This clonotype originated in a woman between 18 and 30 years old with Graves' ophthalmopathy. Sequenced material: blood. The chain links TRBV10-1 to TRBJ2-1, with D perhaps given as TRBD1 or TRBD2 (5 bases each). The CDR3 sequence: CASSAGTGTKYNEQFF. The DNA of the CDR3 is TGCGCCAGCAGTGCCGGTACCGGGACCAAATACAATGAGCAGTTCTTC.